A single sample is the source of the 29 T cell receptor beta chains below, sequenced in a study of blood T cell repertoires in COVID-19. This table comes from immunoSEQ multiplex PCR, and its TCRdb copy is limited to in-frame clones, with some not included. Of under 65,000 clones listed, approximately 90% were seen once; the top ten hold 15% to 20%. The specimen was peripheral blood. The receptor set was obtained from an elderly man with acute or convalescent COVID-19.

The chain links TRBV7-2 to TRBJ1-6; maybe TRBD1 (5 bases). The V end lost 5 bases, the J end lost 3 bases, and 14 bases lay between the germline ends. Germline CDR1 is SGHTA and CDR2 is FQGNSA. The CDR3 length is 16 residues. CDR3 nucleotide sequence: TGTGCCAGCAGCCCGGTGGGGCGGTACTATAATTCACCCCTCCACTTT. Protein: CASSPVGRYYNSPLHF.

V and J are TRBV5-1 and TRBJ1-1; 7 nucleotides line up with TRBD1. The V gene end was trimmed by 4 bases and the J gene end by 2 bases; junction bases not matched to a gene: 5. Germline V gene data show CDR1 as SGHRS and CDR2 as YFSETQ. This CDR3 comprises 14 residues. CDR3 loop: CASSIGQANTEAFF. DNA for the CDR3: TGCGCCAGCAGCATCGGACAGGCTAACACTGAAGCTTTCTTT.

The chain has TRBV2 and TRBJ2-1, with TRBD1 matching 11 bases. Trimming cost V 0 bases and J 3 bases; bases outside gene matches: 7. Germline V CDR1 and CDR2: SNHLY, FYNNEI. The CDR3 consists of 18 residues. CDR3 DNA: TGTGCCAGCAGTGAAGCTGGGACAGGGGGTTTTGGCTACAATGAGCAGTTCTTC. Translation gives CASSEAGTGGFGYNEQFF.

V is TRBV6-2 or TRBV6-3 and J is TRBJ1-6; TRBD1 aligns across 8 bases. V lost 6 bases and J lost 5; bases outside the gene matches: 6. The CDR3 loop spans 15 amino acids. The germline CDR1 and CDR2 sequences are MNHEY and SVGEGT. The CDR3 DNA reads TGTGCCAGCAGCGAAGACAGGGGCAATAATTCACCCCTCCACTTT. Amino acid sequence: CASSEDRGNNSPLHF.

V and J are TRBV11-2 and TRBJ1-1; TRBD1 agrees at 8 bases. Germline V gene sequence: CDR1 SGHAT, CDR2 FQNNGV. This CDR3 region has 14 residues. The junction had 5 bases not matched to a gene; V was cut back by 5 bases and J by 3 bases. The CDR3 protein is CASSTGQGDTEAFF. CDR3 sequence (DNA): TGTGCCAGCAGCACAGGACAGGGAGACACTGAAGCTTTCTTT.

This chain uses TRBV13 with TRBJ2-7; D gene uncertain. This CDR3 has 12 residues. Germline V CDR1 and CDR2: PRHDT, FYEKMQ (reference sequence). V was trimmed by 2 bases and J by 11 bases, leaving 13 bases between them. CDR3 DNA sequence: TGTGCCAGCAGCTTAAACCGTCAGTTGGAGTACTTC. Amino acids: CASSLNRQLEYF.

This chain connects TRBV10-2 to TRBJ1-5; D remains unclear. The CDR3 extends over 18 amino acids. Deletions cut 0 bases from V and 7 bases from J, with 22 bases between. CDR1 is WSHSY and CDR2 is SAAADI in the germline V gene. CDR3 DNA sequence: TGCGCCAGCAGTGAGTCTGCGGCGAGTGGTGGCCCTCGACAGCCCCAGCATTTT. Encoded protein: CASSESAASGGPRQPQHF.

V and J are TRBV18 and TRBJ2-1, with 12 bases identical to TRBD2. Germline CDR1 reads KGHSH; CDR2 reads LQKENI. V was pared by 5 bases and J by 2 bases, with 4 bases of the junction left unmatched. CDR3 length equals 16 residues. CDR3 sequence: CASSSTSGGTYNEQFF. CDR3 sequence (DNA): TGTGCCAGCTCATCGACTAGCGGGGGTACCTACAATGAGCAGTTCTTC.

This sequence joins TRBV10-3 and TRBJ2-3; D is perhaps TRBD2 (5 bases). The CDR3 covers 14 residues. V gave up 4 bases and J gave up 3 bases, with 11 bases separating them. Germline CDR1 ENHRY, CDR2 SYGVKD. CDR3 sequence reads: CAISVQRGTDTQYF. The CDR3 nucleotides are TGTGCCATCAGTGTGCAAAGAGGGACAGATACGCAGTATTTT.

V is TRBV5-1 and J is TRBJ2-7, with a weak D call TRBD1 (6 bases). Germline loops: CDR1 SGHRS, CDR2 YFSETQ. The CDR3 is 15 residues long. Deletions cut 0 bases from V and 0 bases from J, with 10 bases between. CDR3 DNA sequence: TGCGCCAGCAGCTTGGAGCAGGGGCGCTCCTACGAGCAGTACTTC. It is translated as CASSLEQGRSYEQYF.

The V call is TRBV4-2, the J call TRBJ2-2; 7 nucleotides agree with TRBD1. Per the germline V gene, CDR1 is LGHNA and CDR2 is YNFKEQ. Trimming removed 4 bases from V and 4 bases from J; junction bases left unmatched: 9. This CDR3 has 16 amino acids. In DNA, the CDR3 is TGTGCCAGCAGCCTCTTACCGGGACAGAGCACCGGGGAGCTGTTTTTT. It specifies CASSLLPGQSTGELFF.

V gene TRBV28 combines with J gene TRBJ2-1, with a tentative D call TRBD1 (6 bases). The CDR3 consists of 16 residues. V lost 3 bases and J lost 5, with 17 bases in between. Germline lookup yields CDR1 MDHEN and CDR2 SYDVKM. The CDR3 sequence: CASSLTTGLGDNEQFF. The CDR3 nucleotides are TGTGCCAGCAGTTTGACCACAGGGTTGGGGGACAATGAGCAGTTCTTC.

CDR3 in DNA: TGTGCCAGCAGTGACCCCGGGACAGCTCAAGAGACCCAGTACTTC. Translation gives CASSDPGTAQETQYF. This chain links TRBV6-1 with TRBJ2-5; TRBD1 agrees at 7 bases. Germline lookup yields CDR1 MNHNS and CDR2 SASEGT. This CDR3 is 15 amino acids long. V was pared by 3 bases and J by 2 bases, with 6 bases of the junction left unmatched.

The rearrangement links TRBV19 to TRBJ1-1; D not resolved. Germline V gives CDR1 LNHDA, CDR2 SQIVND (reference sequence). The V end was cut by 3 bases, the J end by 0 bases, with 5 bases between. The CDR3 contains 13 residues. CDR3 amino acids: CASSIAVNTEAFF. The CDR3 nucleotides are TGTGCCAGTAGTATCGCGGTGAACACTGAAGCTTTCTTT.

The V and J genes are TRBV7-9 and TRBJ2-2; possibly TRBD1 for D (6 bases). Trimming left V 5 bases short and J 0 bases short, with 13 bases between. Looked up from germline, CDR1 is SEHNR and CDR2 is FQNEAQ (reference sequence). The CDR3 totals 16 residues. The CDR3 nucleotides are TGTGCCAGCAGCCGGGGCCCAGGGGCGAACACCGGGGAGCTGTTTTTT. It translates to CASSRGPGANTGELFF.

The gene calls are TRBV3-1 (or the pseudogene TRBV3-2) and TRBJ1-6; D is ambiguous. Trimming took 5 bases from V and 0 from J, leaving 11 bases between them. From germline, CDR1 is LGHDT and CDR2 YNNKEL (reference sequence). The CDR3 has 16 residues. In DNA, the CDR3 is TGTGCCAGCAGCGGCGAGGAGAGCTCCTATAATTCACCCCTCCACTTT. As protein: CASSGEESSYNSPLHF.

The V and J genes are TRBV27 and TRBJ2-5, with 11 bases lining up with TRBD2. The CDR3 extends over 18 amino acids. The germline V gene encodes CDR1 MNHEY and CDR2 SMNVEV (reference sequence). V shed 5 bases, J shed 3 bases, and the junction held 14 bases outside the gene matches. CDR3 amino acids: CASSPTTGLAGPKETQYF. The CDR3 nucleotides are TGTGCCAGCAGTCCCACCACCGGACTAGCGGGCCCGAAAGAGACCCAGTACTTC.

The rearrangement joins TRBV11-1 to TRBJ2-3; D is possibly TRBD2 (6 bases). Germline V gene lookup returns CDR1 SGHAT and CDR2 FQDESV (reference sequence). This CDR3 spans 15 amino acids. Trimming pared 3 bases from V and 1 base from J, leaving 11 bases between. The CDR3 coding sequence is TGTGCCAGCAGCTTGGGGGGTTCGGGCACAGATACGCAGTATTTT. It is translated as CASSLGGSGTDTQYF.

The chain has TRBV5-3 and TRBJ1-4, with D hard to call. TRBV5-3 is an ORF for which the function is uncertain. The CDR3 runs 20 residues. Trimming took 0 bases from V and 0 from J, leaving 21 bases between them. CDR3 DNA sequence: TGTGCCAGAAGCTTGGGCCGGGGAAGAAGAATAAACTCAACTAATGAAAAACTGTTTTTT. Translated: CARSLGRGRRINSTNEKLFF.

The chain employs TRBV24-1 and TRBJ2-3; D possibly corresponds to TRBD1 (6 bases). V lost 3 bases to trimming and J lost 0 bases, with 12 bases between them. The CDR3 extends over 16 amino acids. CDR1 and CDR2 (germline): KGHDR, SFDVKD. The CDR3 DNA reads as TGTGCCACCAGTGATCCTGGACAGACTAGCACAGATACGCAGTATTTT. Amino acids: CATSDPGQTSTDTQYF.

This chain joins TRBV5-1 and TRBJ2-4; D gene unclear. This CDR3 is 11 amino acids long. Between the trimmed V and J ends, which lost 4 bases and 8 bases, there was a span of 7 bases. Germline values: CDR1 SGHRS, CDR2 YFSETQ. CDR3 amino acids: CASSLTDIQYF. The CDR3, as DNA: TGCGCCAGCAGCCTTACGGACATTCAGTACTTC.

V is TRBV3-1 (or the pseudogene TRBV3-2) and J is TRBJ2-7; 16 nucleotides line up with TRBD2. The CDR3 totals 16 residues. The ends lost 5 bases at V and 7 bases at J; junction bases unmatched: 8. Germline CDR1 reads LGHDT; CDR2 reads YNNKEL (reference sequence). The CDR3 DNA reads as TGTGCCAGCAGCGGGGGACTAGCGGGAGGGGCGCGGGAGCAGTACTTC. It is translated as CASSGGLAGGAREQYF.

V gene TRBV14 combines with J gene TRBJ1-3, with 7 bases lining up with TRBD1. The CDR3 is 15 amino acids. From germline, CDR1 is SGHDN and CDR2 FVKESK. Trimming at V came to 0 bases and at J to 2 bases, leaving 1 base not matched to a gene. This chain's CDR3 is CASSQDTGAGNTIYF. The CDR3 nucleotides read TGTGCCAGCAGCCAAGATACAGGGGCTGGAAACACCATATATTTT.

The chain is built from TRBV30 and TRBJ1-1, with D perhaps matching TRBD1 (6 bases). Per the germline V gene, CDR1 is GTSNPN and CDR2 is SVGIG (reference sequence). CDR3 size: 14 residues. V was cut by 3 bases and J by 6 bases, with 17 bases left in between. CDR3 residues: CAWRRGGARAEAFF. CDR3 DNA: TGTGCCTGGAGGAGGGGGGGGGCTAGGGCTGAAGCTTTCTTT.

The chain combines TRBV4-1 with TRBJ1-2; the match to TRBD1 covers 11 bases. Germline CDR1 and CDR2: MGHRA and YSYEKL. Losses at the gene ends were 1 base for V and 7 bases for J; bases not matched to a gene: 11. This CDR3 has 17 residues. The CDR3 region is CASSQVGTGGRSGGYTF. As DNA, the CDR3 is TGCGCCAGCAGCCAAGTCGGGACAGGGGGTCGATCCGGTGGCTACACCTTC.

CDR3 region: CASSLDTSGGETQYF. DNA of the CDR3: TGCGCCAGCAGCTTGGATACTAGCGGGGGAGAGACCCAGTACTTC. The chain joins TRBV5-1 to TRBJ2-5; 11 nucleotides agree with TRBD2. The CDR3 sequence is 15 residues long. From germline, CDR1 is SGHRS and CDR2 YFSETQ. V lost 0 bases, J lost 4 bases, and 2 bases stayed unmatched.

This chain uses TRBV11-2 with TRBJ2-1; 11 positions match TRBD2. V shed 3 bases and J 5 bases; nucleotides not matched to a gene: 6. The CDR3 has 16 amino acids. Per germline, CDR1 SGHAT and CDR2 FQNNGV. For the CDR3, the DNA is TGTGCCAGCAGCTTTTCTCCGGGACTAGCGGACAATGAGCAGTTCTTC. Protein sequence: CASSFSPGLADNEQFF.

The rearrangement uses TRBV5-1 and TRBJ1-5, with D possibly being TRBD1 (6 bases). Germline V lookup: CDR1 SGHRS, CDR2 YFSETQ. This CDR3 has 14 amino acids. The V gene lost 4 bases and the J gene lost 7 bases, with 15 bases spanning the gap. CDR3 residues: CASSLGSQGQPQHF. The CDR3 DNA follows: TGCGCCAGCAGCCTGGGGTCCCAGGGGCAGCCCCAGCATTTT.

V gene TRBV15 combines with J gene TRBJ1-1; D call uncertain. Germline loops: CDR1 LNHNV, CDR2 YYDKDF (reference sequence). The CDR3 has 13 residues. V lost 1 base and J lost 3, with 6 bases in between. The CDR3 coding sequence is TGTGCCACCAGCAGAGCTTTTGACACTGAAGCTTTCTTT. Protein sequence: CATSRAFDTEAFF.